This is a list of T cell receptor beta chains from one sample in a study of shared T cell receptors in the human thymus. Assay: immunoSEQ multiplex PCR; the TCRdb copy retains only in-frame clones and omits some. The sample yields just under 550,000 clones, around 82% seen once. The same data also contributed to another study, on human thymus T cells.

Specimen: thymocytes. These receptors all stem from a boy under three years old with a congenital heart defect. CDR3s include the opening cysteine and the closing phenylalanine or tryptophan. D genes are given only for firm matches. For some rows the clone size is stated as once, few or many, or as a class when expanded; others skip it.

D gene	V gene	J gene	clone size	CDR3 DNA	CDR3 protein
.	TRBV4-3	TRBJ1-2	.	TGCGCCAGCAGCCAAGATTGGCACACCGACTATGGCTACACCTTC	CASSQDWHTDYGYTF
.	TRBV11-3	TRBJ2-7	.	TGTGCCAGCAGCTTCGGCAGCCGGGGTTCCTACGAGCAGTACTTC	CASSFGSRGSYEQYF
TRBD1	TRBV25-1	TRBJ2-1	few	TGTGCCAGCACCCACGGGGACAGTGCGCAGTTCTTC	CASTHGDSAQFF
.	TRBV13	TRBJ2-7	.	TGTGCCAGCAGCTTTCGGGGTAGCGAGCAGTACTTC	CASSFRGSEQYF
TRBD1	TRBV7-9	TRBJ1-2	.	TGTGCCAGCGGAGCGGACAGGGCGGACTATGGCTACACCTTC	CASGADRADYGYTF
.	TRBV4-3	TRBJ1-1	.	TGCGCCAGCAGCCAAGGGCTGCCGAACACTGAAGCTTTCTTT	CASSQGLPNTEAFF
TRBD1	TRBV15	TRBJ1-2	.	TGTGCCGCCGGTCCAGGGGGTTATGGCTACACCTTC	CAAGPGGYGYTF
.	TRBV5-1	TRBJ1-5	.	TGCGCCAGCAGCTTGGAGCCGAGGGGGGGGCGCGGTATCCAGCCCCAGCATTTT	CASSLEPRGGRGIQPQHF
TRBD1	TRBV27	TRBJ2-3	once	TGTGCCAGCAGTCCATACAGGGGTAGGAGCACAGATACGCAGTATTTT	CASSPYRGRSTDTQYF
.	TRBV19	TRBJ2-3	once	TGTGCCAGTAGTCCGGGGAGGCGGGAAACAGATACGCAGTATTTT	CASSPGRRETDTQYF
.	TRBV9	TRBJ2-7	.	TGTGCCAGCAGCGCGTACGAGACTAGGTCGCACGAGCAGTACTTC	CASSAYETRSHEQYF
.	TRBV5-6	TRBJ2-7	.	TGTGCCAGCAGTCGTGGTGGCACCTACGAGCAGTACTTC	CASSRGGTYEQYF
.	TRBV29-1	TRBJ2-7	.	TGCAGCGTTGAGGGTCGGGGAAGCTCCTACGAGCAGTACTTC	CSVEGRGSSYEQYF
TRBD2	TRBV30	TRBJ2-2	.	TGTGCCTGTCGTGATAGCGGGAGAAAGTCGTACACCGGGGAGCTGTTTTTT	CACRDSGRKSYTGELFF
.	TRBV7-9	TRBJ2-7	few	TGTGCCAGCAGCTTACCCGGGACACACGAGCAGTACTTC	CASSLPGTHEQYF
TRBD1	TRBV15	TRBJ1-4	.	TGTGCCACCAGCAGAGGTCCCGCCGGGGACAGGCTGAATGAAAAACTGTTTTTT	CATSRGPAGDRLNEKLFF
.	TRBV20-1	TRBJ2-7	.	TGCAGTGCTAGAGGGAGCTACGAGCAGTACTTC	CSARGSYEQYF
.	TRBV11-2	TRBJ1-3	.	TGTGCCAGCAGCTTAGACAGGGCTGGAAACACCATATATTTT	CASSLDRAGNTIYF
TRBD2	TRBV30	TRBJ2-7	few	TGTGCCTGGAGTGTATTGGTACGCCGACTAGCGGGAGGACCCGACCCTAGACTGCCCTACGAGCAGTACTTC	CAWSVLVRRLAGGPDPRLPYEQYF
.	TRBV27	TRBJ2-7	.	TGTGCCAGCAGTCCCAGTGTGGTCGACGAGCAGTACTTC	CASSPSVVDEQYF
TRBD2	TRBV30	TRBJ2-7	.	TGTGCCTGGAGACTCCCCAGGACTAGCGGGTCCCCTGGCTACGAGCAGTACTTC	CAWRLPRTSGSPGYEQYF
TRBD1	TRBV28	TRBJ1-2	.	TGTGCCAGCAGAAAATTAACAGGGGTCGTAGAACGGGGCTATGGCTACACCTTC	CASRKLTGVVERGYGYTF
.	TRBV4-2	TRBJ2-7	.	TGTGCCAGCAGCCAACCCGGGAAGCTGGAAATGCCCCACCACTACGAGCAGTACTTC	CASSQPGKLEMPHHYEQYF
.	TRBV18	TRBJ1-2	.	TGTGCCAGCTCAGGGGGGGCGGCTGGCTACACCTTC	CASSGGAAGYTF
TRBD1	TRBV20-1	TRBJ1-5	.	TGCAGTGCTGATCTACAGGGGGCGAAACCCTTT	CSADLQGAKPF
.	TRBV15	TRBJ2-7	once	TGTGCCACCAGCACCGGGAGCGAGCAGTACTTC	CATSTGSEQYF
.	TRBV9	TRBJ2-1	.	TGTGCCAGCAGCGTCTCAACTAGCCCTAGCGACTCCTACAATGAGCAGTTCTTC	CASSVSTSPSDSYNEQFF
.	TRBV5-1	TRBJ2-3	.	TGCGCCAGCAGCTCAGGGGAAGATACGCAGTATTTT	CASSSGEDTQYF
TRBD1	TRBV2	TRBJ2-7	.	TGTGCCAGCCAACAGGGGGCCGAGCAGTACTTC	CASQQGAEQYF
TRBD1	TRBV11-3	TRBJ1-1	.	TGTGCCAGCAGCTTATACCGGACAGGGGGTAGGACTGAAGCTTTCTTT	CASSLYRTGGRTEAFF
.	TRBV29-1	TRBJ1-2	once	TGCAGCGGCCGCTCTCAGGGGAGGGACTATGGCTACACCTTC	CSGRSQGRDYGYTF
.	TRBV28	TRBJ2-7	.	TGTGCCAGCAGTCCCAGGAGGGGTGGACGTCTCTGCGAGCAGTACTTC	CASSPRRGGRLCEQYF
.	TRBV10-3	TRBJ1-1	.	TGTGCCATCAGTGGGGTCAGGGAAAACACTGAAGCTTTCTTT	CAISGVRENTEAFF
TRBD1	TRBV12-5	TRBJ2-3	.	TGTGCTAGTGGTTTGGTCCCTGGGACAGGGGGCTGGGATACGCAGTATTTT	CASGLVPGTGGWDTQYF
TRBD1	TRBV11-3	TRBJ1-2	.	TGTGCCAGCAGTTCGCCCGGGACAGGGACCTTC	CASSSPGTGTF
.	TRBV10-3	TRBJ2-3	.	TGTGCCATAAAAGGGGATACAAGCACAGATACGCAGTATTTT	CAIKGDTSTDTQYF
TRBD2	TRBV6-5	TRBJ2-7	.	TGTGCCAGCAGTCAAACTAGCGGGAGTGGCGAGCAGTACTTC	CASSQTSGSGEQYF
TRBD2	TRBV5-6	TRBJ2-7	few	TGTGCCAGCAGCGGGGGACTAGCGGGGTCCTACGAGCAGTACTTC	CASSGGLAGSYEQYF
TRBD2	TRBV5-1	TRBJ2-1	.	TGCGCCAGCAGCTCCCTAGCGGGACGCTCCTACAATGAGCAGTTCTTC	CASSSLAGRSYNEQFF
.	TRBV11-3	TRBJ2-1	once	TGTGCCAGCAGCTTAATCGCGGGAACCAATGAGCAGTTCTTC	CASSLIAGTNEQFF
TRBD1	TRBV7-9	TRBJ2-7	once	TGTGCCAGCAGCCCACCCGGGACAGGGAACCACGAGCAGTACTTC	CASSPPGTGNHEQYF
TRBD2	TRBV15	TRBJ2-1	few	TGTGCCACCAGCAGAGTGACTAGCGGGAGTGATGAGCAGTTCTTC	CATSRVTSGSDEQFF
TRBD1	TRBV6-6	TRBJ2-7	.	TGTGCCAGCACCAACGTCGGACAGGGCAACGAGCAGTACTTC	CASTNVGQGNEQYF
TRBD2	TRBV5-6	TRBJ2-2	.	TGTGCCAGCAGCTCCTTACTAGCGATACAAGCCGGGGAGCTGTTTTTT	CASSSLLAIQAGELFF
.	TRBV7-2	TRBJ1-2	.	TGTGCCAGCAGCCTCTGGACATCAGCTAACTATGGCTACACCTTC	CASSLWTSANYGYTF
.	TRBV7-9	TRBJ2-5	.	TGTGCCAGCAGCTTGTTTGTCGATGGGGCCCACCAAGAGACCCAGTACTTC	CASSLFVDGAHQETQYF
TRBD2	TRBV4-3	TRBJ2-3	.	TGCGCCAGCAGCCTGGGACTAGCGGGAGGGCCGGGCACAGATACGCAGTATTTT	CASSLGLAGGPGTDTQYF
.	TRBV6-5	TRBJ1-1	.	TGTGCCAGCAGGGGGAAACAGGCGAACACTGAAGCTTTCTTT	CASRGKQANTEAFF
.	TRBV10-3	TRBJ2-1	.	TGTGCCATCAGTGAGATCGGGGTGGGGCAGTTCTTC	CAISEIGVGQFF
.	TRBV4-3	TRBJ2-7	few	TGCGCCAGCAGCCAAGATTTGTGGACAGCTTACGAGCAGTACTTC	CASSQDLWTAYEQYF
.	TRBV6-1	TRBJ2-1	.	TGTGCCAGCAGTGACAAATCCCTAGATGAGCAGTTCTTC	CASSDKSLDEQFF
.	TRBV6-5	TRBJ2-7	.	TGTGCCAGCAGTCCACCAGTCCTAGGGGGCTACGAGCAGTACTTC	CASSPPVLGGYEQYF
TRBD2	TRBV14	TRBJ2-2	few	TGTGCCAGCAGCCAAGATGATACCGGGACTAGCCCTTTGGGGGAGCTGTTTTTT	CASSQDDTGTSPLGELFF